A selection of T cell receptor beta chains follows, all from one sample in a study of CD8+CD57+ T cells in acquired aplastic anemia. In TCRdb, the reads were re-called with MiXCR into one record per CDR3 protein. The top ten clones hold 35% to 50% of a sample with 200,000 to 300,000 distinct CDR3 sequences, approximately 82% of them seen once. Specimen: sorted CD4+, CD8+, or CD8+CD57+ T cells (not recorded which) from PBMCs. The receptors originated from a human donor with aplastic anemia. CDR3s include the opening cysteine and the closing phenylalanine or tryptophan. Fields, in order: D gene, V gene, clone size, J gene, CDR3 protein, CDR3 DNA. A D gene is named only where the DNA matches it firmly. Only some rows state a clone size, as once, few, many or a class for expanded clones.

-	TRBV20-1	-	TRBJ2-1	CSARDLQTANNEQFF	TGCAGTGCTAGAGATCTCCAGACAGCAAACAATGAGCAGTTCTTC
-	TRBV19	-	TRBJ2-2	CASNIWGRGIDEQFF	-
-	TRBV9	-	TRBJ2-3	CASSFAGRHNAQYF	TGTGCCAGCAGCTTCGCGGGACGACACAATGCGCAGTATTTT
-	TRBV24-1	-	TRBJ2-7	CATLAGETGELYF	TGTGCCACCTTGGCAGGGGAGACCGGGGAGCTGTATTTC
TRBD2	TRBV7-9	few	TRBJ2-6	CASSFERSGGGDEVLTF	TGTGCCAGCAGCTTTGAAAGAAGCGGGGGGGGCGATGAGGTCCTGACTTTC
-	TRBV2	few	TRBJ2-4	CASGGAGILQQF	TGTGCCAGCGGAGGTGCTGGGATCCTTCAGCAGTTC
-	TRBV7-9	once	TRBJ1-6	CANQILSSYNSPLHF	TGTGCCAACCAGATTTTGAGCTCCTATAATTCACCCCTCCACTTT
TRBD1	TRBV4-1	few	TRBJ1-1	CTSRTGTGPEAFF	TGCACCAGCAGGACAGGGACGGGGCCTGAAGCTTTCTTT
-	TRBV7-9	-	TRBJ2-5	CAGRRGRGAHTF	TGTGCCGGACGGCGGGGGAGGGGGGCCCACACATTC
-	TRBV24-1	-	TRBJ1-2	CASSYSQGNNGQNF	TGTGCCAGCAGTTACAGTCAGGGGAACAACGGGCAGAACTTC
-	TRBV7-3	-	TRBJ2-3	CASSFARSGDRDEF	TGTGCCAGCAGCTTTGCAAGAAGTGGGGATAGGGATGAGTTT
TRBD1	TRBV5-1	-	TRBJ1-2	CASSLDRTGGGYTF	TGCGCCAGCAGCTTAGACCGGACAGGCGGTGGCTACACCTTC
TRBD2	TRBV10-3	few	TRBJ2-7	CAIKGTSGGSYEQYF	TGTGCCATCAAAGGGACTAGCGGGGGATCCTACGAGCAGTACTTC
-	TRBV7-2	-	TRBJ2-7	CASSPRAVAYEQHF	TGTGCCAGCAGCCCACGGGCGGTGGCCTACGAGCAGCACTTC
TRBD1	TRBV15	once	TRBJ2-1	CATSRGAGVTGVEVEQFF	TGTGCCACCAGCAGAGGAGCCGGCGTGACAGGGGTCGAGGTTGAGCAGTTCTTC
-	TRBV2	-	TRBJ2-1	CASSEPGVNSYNEQFF	TGTGCCAGCAGTGAACCGGGGGTCAACTCCTACAATGAGCAGTTCTTC
-	TRBV19	once	TRBJ2-7	CASSQGGVVGEQYF	TGTGCCAGTAGTCAGGGGGGCGTAGTAGGCGAGCAGTACTTC
-	TRBV11-3	many	TRBJ2-3	CASSLAVGADTQYF	TGTGCCAGCAGCTTAGCTGTAGGAGCCGATACGCAGTATTTT
-	TRBV7-8	once	TRBJ1-2	CASSLAPGPDAQTF	TGTGCCAGCAGCCTGGCGCCTGGACCCGATGCGCAGACCTTC
-	TRBV7-9	-	TRBJ1-4	CASSLVLTKKTEVF	TGTGCCAGCAGCTTAGTCTTAACAAAGAAAACAGAAGTTTTT
-	TRBV7-9	-	TRBJ2-3	CASRDGGTGTKYF	TGTGCCAGCAGGGACGGGGGAACCGGTACGAAGTATTTT
-	TRBV2	-	TRBJ2-1	CASIREENEQFF	TGTGCCAGCATCCGGGAAGAGAATGAGCAGTTCTTC
TRBD2	TRBV9	-	TRBJ2-6	CASSENGGLTGANVLTF	TGTGCCAGCAGCGAAAACGGGGGGTTGACTGGGGCCAACGTCCTGACTTTC
TRBD1	TRBV2	-	TRBJ1-5	CASSEGGQSTDTQF	TGTGCCAGCAGCGAGGGGGGACAGAGCACAGACACGCAGTTT
TRBD1	TRBV5-4	-	TRBJ2-3	CATRDRGTDAQYF	TGTGCCACCAGGGACAGGGGAACAGATGCGCAGTATTTT
-	TRBV2	-	TRBJ2-3	CASSIGAGGLYF	TGTGCCAGCAGTATAGGAGCGGGTGGGCTGTATTTT
TRBD1	TRBV7-2	-	TRBJ2-3	CASSLTGGADYGF	TGTGCCAGCAGCTTGACAGGGGGCGCCGACTATGGCTTT
-	TRBV7-2	-	TRBJ1-1	CASSLALRADTEDFF	TGTGCCAGCAGCTTAGCTCTGAGAGCCGACACTGAAGATTTCTTT
-	TRBV19	once	TRBJ1-6	CASSLGSGAYNEHLHF	TGTGCCAGTAGTTTAGGTAGCGGCGCCTACAATGAACACCTCCACTTT
TRBD2	TRBV7-4	-	TRBJ2-1	CASSVSSGRMYEQFF	TGTGCCAGCAGCGTAAGTAGCGGGAGGATGTATGAGCAGTTCTTC
-	TRBV7-3	-	TRBJ2-6	CASSAVAETQYFGVLTF	-
-	TRBV10-1	-	TRBJ1-2	CASSETGTPSNYGYTF	TGCGCCAGCAGTGAAACCGGGACCCCGTCTAACTATGGCTACACCTTC
TRBD2	TRBV5-6	-	TRBJ2-3	CASSLGEGGRDTQYF	TGTGCCAGCAGCTTGGGGGAGGGCGGCAGGGATACGCAGTATTTT
-	TRBV5-1	-	TRBJ2-3	CASSASSGTITQYF	TGCGCCAGCAGCGCCTCGAGCGGGACAATTACGCAGTATTTT
-	TRBV7-9	-	TRBJ1-1	CASTLERTASGANFF	TGTGCCAGCACCCTAGAGAGGACCGCGTCTGGGGCCAACTTCTTT
-	TRBV5-1	-	TRBJ2-7	CASSLGTDLYEQYF	TGCGCCAGCAGCTTGGGGACTGATCTATACGAGCAGTACTTC
-	TRBV7-8	-	TRBJ2-3	CASSLDADAEAQSF	TGTGCCAGCAGCTTAGATGCAGACGCGGAAGCGCAGTCTTTT
-	TRBV7-9	-	TRBJ2-3	CASFWAWGSNTQYF	-
-	TRBV7-9	-	TRBJ2-5	CAGQGGRETQYFYF	-
-	TRBV11-1	-	TRBJ2-2	CASTRDGSTGELFF	TGTGCCAGCACCAGAGATGGAAGCACCGGGGAGCTGTTTTTT
-	TRBV15	-	TRBJ2-3	CASSFRGLAYTQYF	TGTGCCAGCAGCTTCCGGGGCCTAGCCTATACGCAGTACTTT
TRBD1	TRBV12-3/TRBV12-4	-	TRBJ2-7	CASSFHPAGTALYYEQYF	TGTGCCAGCAGCTTTCATCCAGCCGGGACAGCCCTCTACTACGAGCAGTACTTC
-	TRBV7-8	once	TRBJ2-3	CASSLAGDRATQYF	TGTGCCAGCAGCTTAGCGGGAGACCGCGCTACGCAGTATTTT
-	TRBV2	few	TRBJ2-5	CASSGTEYQETQYF	TGTGCCAGCAGTGGGACAGAATACCAAGAGACCCAGTACTTC
-	TRBV7-8	-	TRBJ2-7	CASSQERLANEQYF	TGCGCCAGCAGCCAAGAGAGGCTAGCGAACGAGCAGTACTTC
TRBD1	TRBV10-2	-	TRBJ2-5	CASQGTGAKTQYF	TGCGCCAGCCAAGGGACAGGCGCCAAGACCCAGTACTTC
-	TRBV7-8	-	TRBJ2-3	CASSYEPTGTAHF	TGTGCCAGCAGCTACGAGCCAACCGGTACAGCCCATTTC